This T cell receptor (beta chain) appears in the sequencing data of a study of blood T cell repertoires in COVID-19 (dated by TCRdb to about 2020). Background on the whole study: Collaborator samples came from the United States, Italy and Spain and covered acute and convalescent phases of COVID-19. The prospective study material was composed of cDNA or gDNA derived from T cells, B-cell-depleted T cells, or PBMCs. Subjects who had been exposed to COVID-19, were actively infected with it, or had recovered from it provided the deeply sampled blood TCRbeta repertoires that made up the dataset. The repertoires were released in a freely available public database meant as a resource for research on the immune response to SARS-CoV-2. Samples came from the ongoing ImmuneRACE study (first 160 participants) plus 1,254 subjects from 6 global collaborators. The sample metadata nearly always contained a de-identified subject ID, COVID-19 status, age in years and sex. Where available, HLA class I and class II types were taken from metadata supplied by the sample provider and were not determined by assay-based typing.

This clone came up a few times. No antigen is known for it. No base quality values were provided; no much bigger clone lies one nucleotide off. The immunoSEQ Assay, a bias-controlled multiplex PCR, was used to amplify TCRbeta CDR3 regions from genomic DNA. The study's own analysis went as follows. Within the assay, amplification of reference gene primers was used to estimate how many nucleated cells each sample contained. To quantify the absolute abundance of each unique TCRbeta CDR3 rearrangement, sequence reads were collapsed and filtered. For each sample, productive Simpson clonality was calculated by taking the square root of Simpson's diversity index across productive rearrangements. In its TCRdb copy, this immuneACCESS table keeps in-frame sequences only and misses some clones. Where compared with another copy, unresolved V genes explain less than half of these, and the others have no known cause. The V and J calls and clone size are taken from that table; D and trimming were inferred from the DNA. The sample table records 95,000 to 150,000 clones; about 80% of these occur just once. The ten largest clones add up to under 20% of the sample.

The CDR3 spans 14 residues, from the cysteine through the phenylalanine. This entry keeps only the CDR3 DNA: 42 bases, framed from base 1. The germline V gene supplies CDR1 MNHEY and CDR2 SVGAGI. Trimming costs V 4 bases and J 2 bases, and their ends lie 9 bases apart. Broad study findings and their caveats: The amount of clinical and demographic metadata varied by source and participant and was provided uncurated.

The collaborating institutions used their own protocols to collect whole blood in K2EDTA tubes. For TCRbeta analysis, collaborators shipped samples in one of three forms: frozen whole blood, isolated PBMCs, or DNA extracted from either of those sample types. The TCR comes from a man in his sixties with active or convalescent COVID-19. Material: peripheral blood. The chain uses TRBV6-5 and TRBJ1-3, with TRBD1 tentatively as D gene (6 bases match). This receptor carries the CDR3 CASSSGGPGNTIYF. The DNA sequence follows: TGTGCCAGCAGTTCTGGGGGCCCTGGAAACACCATATATTTT.